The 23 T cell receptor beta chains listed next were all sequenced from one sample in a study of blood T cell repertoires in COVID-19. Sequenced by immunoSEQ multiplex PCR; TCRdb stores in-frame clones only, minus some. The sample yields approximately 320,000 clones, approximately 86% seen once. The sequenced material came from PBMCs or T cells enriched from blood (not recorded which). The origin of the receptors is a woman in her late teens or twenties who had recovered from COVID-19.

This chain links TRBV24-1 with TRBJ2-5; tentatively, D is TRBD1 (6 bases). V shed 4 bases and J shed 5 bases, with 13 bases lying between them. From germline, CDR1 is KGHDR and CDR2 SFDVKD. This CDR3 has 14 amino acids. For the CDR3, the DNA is TGTGCCACCAGTGAAACAGGGTTGTACGAGACCCAGTACTTC. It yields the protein CATSETGLYETQYF.

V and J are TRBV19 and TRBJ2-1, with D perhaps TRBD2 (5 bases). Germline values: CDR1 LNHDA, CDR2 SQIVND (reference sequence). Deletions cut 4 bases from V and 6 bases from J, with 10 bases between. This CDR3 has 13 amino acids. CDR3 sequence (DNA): TGTGCCAGTAGTACCGGACTCGTCAATGAGCAGTTCTTC. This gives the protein CASSTGLVNEQFF.

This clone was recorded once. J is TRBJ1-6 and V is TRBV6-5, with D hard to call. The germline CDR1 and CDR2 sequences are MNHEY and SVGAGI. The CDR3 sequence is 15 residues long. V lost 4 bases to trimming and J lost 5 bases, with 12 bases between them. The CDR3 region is CASSSMGPDNSPLHF. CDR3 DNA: TGTGCCAGCAGTTCGATGGGCCCTGATAATTCACCCCTCCACTTT.

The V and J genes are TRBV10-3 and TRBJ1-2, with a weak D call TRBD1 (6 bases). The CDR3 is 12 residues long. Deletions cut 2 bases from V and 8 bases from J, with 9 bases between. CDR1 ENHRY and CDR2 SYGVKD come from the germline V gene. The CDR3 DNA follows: TGTGCCATCAGTGAGAACAGGGCCGGCTACACCTTC. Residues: CAISENRAGYTF.

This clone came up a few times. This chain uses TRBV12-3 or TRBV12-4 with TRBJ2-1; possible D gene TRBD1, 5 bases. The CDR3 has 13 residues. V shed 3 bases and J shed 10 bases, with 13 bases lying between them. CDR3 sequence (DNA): TGTGCCAGCAGTTTTATCGGACAAGGAGAGCAGTTCTTC. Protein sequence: CASSFIGQGEQFF.

The CDR3 DNA reads as TGTGCCAGCAGCACAAGCAGGGGGGAAGCTTTCTTT. Its translation is CASSTSRGEAFF. The chain uses TRBV7-9 and TRBJ1-1; the match to TRBD1 covers 7 bases. Germline CDR1 and CDR2: SEHNR and FQNEAQ (reference sequence). CDR3 length: 12 residues. V gave up 5 bases and J gave up 8 bases; unmatched junction bases: 5.

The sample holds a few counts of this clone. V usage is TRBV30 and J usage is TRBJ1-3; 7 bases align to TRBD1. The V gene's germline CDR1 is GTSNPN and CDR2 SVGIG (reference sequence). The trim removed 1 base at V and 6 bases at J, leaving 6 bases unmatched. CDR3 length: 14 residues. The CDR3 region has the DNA TGTGCCTGGAGTGGCAGGGGGTCCCCAAACACCATATATTTT. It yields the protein CAWSGRGSPNTIYF. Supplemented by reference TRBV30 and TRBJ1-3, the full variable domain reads SQTIHQWPATLVQPVGSPLSLECTVEGTSNPNLYWYRQAAGRGLQLLFYSVGIGQISSEVPQNLSASRPQDRQFILSSKKLLLSDSGFYLCAWSGRGSPNTIYFGEGSWLTVV.

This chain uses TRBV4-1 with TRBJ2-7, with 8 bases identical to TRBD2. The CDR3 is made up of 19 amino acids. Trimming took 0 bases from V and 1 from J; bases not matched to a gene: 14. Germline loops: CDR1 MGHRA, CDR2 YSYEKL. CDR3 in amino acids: CASSQDGSGSVSGSYEQYF. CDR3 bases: TGCGCCAGCAGCCAAGATGGGAGCGGGAGCGTGTCGGGGTCCTACGAGCAGTACTTC.

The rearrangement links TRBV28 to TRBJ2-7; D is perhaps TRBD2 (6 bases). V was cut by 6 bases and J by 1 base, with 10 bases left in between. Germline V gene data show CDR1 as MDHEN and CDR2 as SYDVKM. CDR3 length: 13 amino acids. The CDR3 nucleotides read TGTGCCAGCAGGTCAGGAGGGTCCTACGAGCAGTACTTC. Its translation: CASRSGGSYEQYF.

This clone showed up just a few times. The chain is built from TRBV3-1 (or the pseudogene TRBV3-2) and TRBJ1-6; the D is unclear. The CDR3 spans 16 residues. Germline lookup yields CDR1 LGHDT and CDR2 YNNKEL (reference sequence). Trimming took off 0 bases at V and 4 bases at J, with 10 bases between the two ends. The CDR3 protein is CASSQDGPRYNSPLHF. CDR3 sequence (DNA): TGTGCCAGCAGCCAAGATGGTCCCAGGTATAATTCACCCCTCCACTTT.

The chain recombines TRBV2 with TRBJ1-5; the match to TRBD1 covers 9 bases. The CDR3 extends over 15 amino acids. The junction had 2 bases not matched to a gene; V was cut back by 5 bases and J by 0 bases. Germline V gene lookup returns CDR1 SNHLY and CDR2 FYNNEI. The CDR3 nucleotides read TGTGCCAGCAGTTGGGACAGGGATAGCAATCAGCCCCAGCATTTT. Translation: CASSWDRDSNQPQHF.

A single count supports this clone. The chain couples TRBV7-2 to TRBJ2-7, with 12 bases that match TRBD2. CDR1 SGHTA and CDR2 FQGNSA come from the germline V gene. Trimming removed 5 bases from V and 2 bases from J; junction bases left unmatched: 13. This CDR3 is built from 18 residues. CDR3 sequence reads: CASSPTTTLAGGTYEQYF. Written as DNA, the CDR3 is TGTGCCAGCAGCCCGACCACTACACTAGCGGGAGGAACCTACGAGCAGTACTTC.

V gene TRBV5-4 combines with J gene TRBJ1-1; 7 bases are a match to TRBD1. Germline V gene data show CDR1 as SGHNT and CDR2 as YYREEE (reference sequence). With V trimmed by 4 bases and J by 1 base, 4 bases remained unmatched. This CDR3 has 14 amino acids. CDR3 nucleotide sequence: TGTGCCAGCAGCAGGGGGCGGGAGAACACTGAAGCTTTCTTT. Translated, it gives CASSRGRENTEAFF.

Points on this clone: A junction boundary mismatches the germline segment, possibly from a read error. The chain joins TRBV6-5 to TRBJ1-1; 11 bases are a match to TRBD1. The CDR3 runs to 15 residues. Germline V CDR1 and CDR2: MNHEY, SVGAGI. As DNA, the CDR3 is TGTGCCAGCAGCCTATACCGGGACAGGGGGTCCCGTACCCTCTTT. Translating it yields CASSLYRDRGSRTLF.

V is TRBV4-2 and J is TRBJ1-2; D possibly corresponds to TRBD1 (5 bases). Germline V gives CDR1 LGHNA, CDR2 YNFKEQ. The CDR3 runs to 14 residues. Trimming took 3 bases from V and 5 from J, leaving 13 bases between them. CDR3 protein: CASSHGDLRYGYTF. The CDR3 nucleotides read TGTGCCAGCAGCCACGGGGACTTACGTTATGGCTACACCTTC.

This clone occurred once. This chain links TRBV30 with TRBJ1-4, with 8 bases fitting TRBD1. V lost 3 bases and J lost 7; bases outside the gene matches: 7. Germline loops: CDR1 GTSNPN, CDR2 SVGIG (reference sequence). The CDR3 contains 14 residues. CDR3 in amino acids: CAWSPGQGFEKLFF. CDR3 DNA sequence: TGTGCCTGGAGCCCCGGACAGGGTTTTGAAAAACTGTTTTTT.

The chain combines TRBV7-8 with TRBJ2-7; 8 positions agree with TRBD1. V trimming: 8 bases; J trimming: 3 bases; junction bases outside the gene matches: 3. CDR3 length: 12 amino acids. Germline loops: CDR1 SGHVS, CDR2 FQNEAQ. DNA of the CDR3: TGTGCCAGCGAGGGGACAGGCTACGAGCAGTACTTC. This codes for CASEGTGYEQYF.

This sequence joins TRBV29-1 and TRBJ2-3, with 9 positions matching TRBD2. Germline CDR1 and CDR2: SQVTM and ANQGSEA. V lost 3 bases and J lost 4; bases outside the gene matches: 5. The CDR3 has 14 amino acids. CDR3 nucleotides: TGCAGCGTTGACGGCGCGGGGGGGTCAGATACGCAGTATTTT. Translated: CSVDGAGGSDTQYF.

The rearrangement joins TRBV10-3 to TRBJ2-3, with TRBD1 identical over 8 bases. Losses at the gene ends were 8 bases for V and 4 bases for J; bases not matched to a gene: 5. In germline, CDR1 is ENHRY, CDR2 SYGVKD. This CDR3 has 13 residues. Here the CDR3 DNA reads TGTGCCATCCTGGCAGGGGGCGCAGATACGCAGTATTTT. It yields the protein CAILAGGADTQYF.

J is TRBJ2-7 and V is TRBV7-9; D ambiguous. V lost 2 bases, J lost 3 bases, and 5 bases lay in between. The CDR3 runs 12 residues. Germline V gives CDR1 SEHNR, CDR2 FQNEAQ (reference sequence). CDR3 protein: CASSLQNYEQYF. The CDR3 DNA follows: TGTGCCAGCAGCTTACAGAACTACGAGCAGTACTTC.

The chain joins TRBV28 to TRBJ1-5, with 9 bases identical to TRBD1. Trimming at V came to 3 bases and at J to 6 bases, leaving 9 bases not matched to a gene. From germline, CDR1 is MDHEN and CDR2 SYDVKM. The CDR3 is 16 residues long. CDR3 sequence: CASSLDLTGGSQPQHF. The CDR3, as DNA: TGTGCCAGCAGTTTGGATTTAACAGGGGGCAGTCAGCCCCAGCATTTT. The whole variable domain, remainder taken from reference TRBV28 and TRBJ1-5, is DVKVTQSSRYLVKRTGEKVFLECVQDMDHENMFWYRQDPGLGLRLIYFSYDVKMKEKGDIPEGYSVSREKKERFSLILESASTNQTSMYLCASSLDLTGGSQPQHFGDGTRLSIL.

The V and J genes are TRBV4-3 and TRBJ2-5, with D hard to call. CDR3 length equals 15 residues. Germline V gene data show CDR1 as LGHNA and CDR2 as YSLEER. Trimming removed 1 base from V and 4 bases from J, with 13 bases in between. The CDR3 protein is CASSQVGSQAETQYF. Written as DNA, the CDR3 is TGCGCCAGCAGCCAAGTCGGATCCCAGGCAGAGACCCAGTACTTC.

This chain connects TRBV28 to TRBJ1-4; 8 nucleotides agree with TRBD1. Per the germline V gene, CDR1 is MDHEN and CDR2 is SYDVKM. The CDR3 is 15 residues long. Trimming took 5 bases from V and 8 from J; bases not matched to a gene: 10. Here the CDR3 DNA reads TGTGCCAGCAGTCTCCCAGGGGGCGCGGTGGAAAAACTGTTTTTT. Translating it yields CASSLPGGAVEKLFF. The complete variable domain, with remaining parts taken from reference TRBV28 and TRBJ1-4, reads DVKVTQSSRYLVKRTGEKVFLECVQDMDHENMFWYRQDPGLGLRLIYFSYDVKMKEKGDIPEGYSVSREKKERFSLILESASTNQTSMYLCASSLPGGAVEKLFFGSGTQLSVL.